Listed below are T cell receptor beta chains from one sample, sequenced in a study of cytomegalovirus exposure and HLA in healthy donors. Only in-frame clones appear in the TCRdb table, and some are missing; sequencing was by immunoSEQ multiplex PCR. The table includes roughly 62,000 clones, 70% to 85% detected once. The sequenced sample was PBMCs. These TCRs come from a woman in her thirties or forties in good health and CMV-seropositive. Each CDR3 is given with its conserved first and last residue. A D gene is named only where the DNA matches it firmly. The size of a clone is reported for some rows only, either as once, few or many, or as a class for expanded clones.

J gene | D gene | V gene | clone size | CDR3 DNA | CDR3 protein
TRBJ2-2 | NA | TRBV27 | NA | TGTGCCAGCAGTCTCGGTTGGGAGCTGTTTTTT | CASSLGWELFF
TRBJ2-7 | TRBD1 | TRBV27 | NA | TGTGCCACCCGACGGCAGGGGGCCTACAAGCAGTACTTC | CATRRQGAYKQYF
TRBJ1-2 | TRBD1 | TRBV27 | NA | TGTGCCAGCAGCCCCGACAGGGTGGGTGGCTACACCTTC | CASSPDRVGGYTF
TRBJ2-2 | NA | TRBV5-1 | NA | TGCGCCAGCAGCTTGGAATACAGGCTCGGGGAGCTGTTTTTT | CASSLEYRLGELFF
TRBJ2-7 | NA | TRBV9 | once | TGTGCCAGCAGTCTCCCCGATTCCGGGGAGCAGTACTTC | CASSLPDSGEQYF
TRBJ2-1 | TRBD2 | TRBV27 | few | TGTGCCAGCAGTTTTAGCGGGGTTAATAATGAGCAGTTCTTC | CASSFSGVNNEQFF
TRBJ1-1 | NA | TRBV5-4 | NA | TGTGCCAGCAGCTTGGTAGCCCAGGGGAACACTGAAGCTTTCTTT | CASSLVAQGNTEAFF
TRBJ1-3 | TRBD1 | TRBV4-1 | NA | TGCGCCAGCAGCCTATCCGGGACAGGGGGGCAAACCACCATATATTTT | CASSLSGTGGQTTIYF
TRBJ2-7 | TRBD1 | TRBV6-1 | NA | TGTGCCAGCGGGACAGGGCACGAGCAGTACTTC | CASGTGHEQYF
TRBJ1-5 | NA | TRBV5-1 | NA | TGCGCCAGCAGACCGGACAAGGTGCCTAGTAGCAGTCAGCCCCAGCATTTT | CASRPDKVPSSSQPQHF
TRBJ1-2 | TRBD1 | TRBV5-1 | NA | TGCGCCAGCAGCTTGGCCGTGGCAGGGGGCAATCGCTACACCTTC | CASSLAVAGGNRYTF
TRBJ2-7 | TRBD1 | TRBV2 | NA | TGTGCCAGCAGGATGGGGACAGGGGGTAGTACCGAGCAGTACTTC | CASRMGTGGSTEQYF
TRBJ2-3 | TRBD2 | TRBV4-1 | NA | TGCGCCAGCAGCCAAGCTCGCGCGGGGGGGCTCTCCACAGATACGCAGTATTTT | CASSQARAGGLSTDTQYF
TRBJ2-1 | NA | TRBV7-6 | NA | TGTGCCAGCAGCTTATTCCTAGCCCGCTCCTACAATGAGCAGTTCTTC | CASSLFLARSYNEQFF
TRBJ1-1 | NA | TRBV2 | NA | TGTGCCAGCAGTGGCCCACTCGACACTGAAGCTTTCTTT | CASSGPLDTEAFF
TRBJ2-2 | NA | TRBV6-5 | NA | TGTGCCAGCAGGTCCCCCGGGAACACCGGGGAGCTGTTTTTT | CASRSPGNTGELFF
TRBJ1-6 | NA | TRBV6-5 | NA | TGTGCCAGCAGGCCCCACAGGGACAATTCACCCCTCCACTTT | CASRPHRDNSPLHF
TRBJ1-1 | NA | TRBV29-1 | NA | TGCAGCGTACTGGAGCGGGGCACTGAAGCTTTCTTT | CSVLERGTEAFF
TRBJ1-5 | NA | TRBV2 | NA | TGTGCCAGCGGGGGAGGGGTCCGGGCCTATCAGCCCCAGCATTTT | CASGGGVRAYQPQHF
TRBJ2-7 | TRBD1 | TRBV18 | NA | TGTGCCAGCTCACCACTACAGGGGAACGAGCAGTACTTC | CASSPLQGNEQYF
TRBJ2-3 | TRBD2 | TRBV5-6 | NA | TGTGCCAGCAGCGCCCTCCGGGGGGTAACAGATACGCAGTATTTT | CASSALRGVTDTQYF
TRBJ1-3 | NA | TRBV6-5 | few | TGTGCCAGCCGCTTCCTAGTGGGCTCTGGAAACACCATATATTTT | CASRFLVGSGNTIYF
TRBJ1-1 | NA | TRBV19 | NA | TGTGCCAGTAGTACCGCGCGGTCGGGGGGGGTAGCTTTCTTT | CASSTARSGGVAFF
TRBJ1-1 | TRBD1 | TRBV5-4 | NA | TGTGCCAGCAGCATGGGACAGGGCTCCACTGAAGCTTTCTTT | CASSMGQGSTEAFF
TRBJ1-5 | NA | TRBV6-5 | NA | TGTGCCAGCAGTCGTCAAAAGGGGAGCAATCAGCCCCAGCATTTT | CASSRQKGSNQPQHF
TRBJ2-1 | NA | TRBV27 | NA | TGTGCCAGCAGCCTATCAAGAGCGGTCCGCTCCTACAATGAGCAGTTCTTC | CASSLSRAVRSYNEQFF
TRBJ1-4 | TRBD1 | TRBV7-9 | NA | TGTGCCAGCAGTAACACAGGGGCCGGTCTTAATGAAAAACTGTTTTTT | CASSNTGAGLNEKLFF
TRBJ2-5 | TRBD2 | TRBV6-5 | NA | TGTGCCAGCAGTTATGCTAGCGGGGTACAAGAGACCCAGTACTTC | CASSYASGVQETQYF
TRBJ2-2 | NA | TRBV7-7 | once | TGTGCTCGGCGCATCGGAGGAGGGAACACCGGGGAGCTGTTTTTT | CARRIGGGNTGELFF
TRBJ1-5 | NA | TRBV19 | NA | TGTGCCAGTAGTACCATGGGGGGTACCGGTCAGCCCCAGCATTTT | CASSTMGGTGQPQHF
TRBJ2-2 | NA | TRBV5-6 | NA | TGTGCCAGCAGCTTGGGGGGGGCGAACACCGGGGAGCTGTTTTTT | CASSLGGANTGELFF